These 21 T cell receptor beta chains came from one sample sequenced in a study of blood T cell repertoires in COVID-19. Here immunoSEQ multiplex PCR was the method, and the copy in TCRdb shows in-frame clones only, minus some. Here the sample spans fewer than 200,000 clones, about 80% being singletons. Sample: peripheral blood. All receptors come from a woman aged 80 or over with acute or convalescent COVID-19.

The chain has TRBV27 and TRBJ2-1, with D maybe TRBD2 (7 bases). Trimming removed 4 bases at V and 6 bases at J, with 19 bases between. In germline, CDR1 is MNHEY, CDR2 SMNVEV (reference sequence). The CDR3 spans 16 residues. Here the CDR3 DNA reads TGTGCCAGCAGTTACAGACTAGCACTAGGGGGCAATGAGCAGTTCTTC. Protein product: CASSYRLALGGNEQFF.

The chain has TRBV5-6 and TRBJ1-1; D possibly corresponds to TRBD1 (6 bases). The V and J ends lost 4 bases and 2 bases respectively, with 15 bases between them. This CDR3 has 15 amino acids. Per the germline V gene, CDR1 is SGHDT and CDR2 is YYEEEE. Written as DNA, the CDR3 is TGTGCCAGCAGCATAGGGGGTCGACGCAACACTGAAGCTTTCTTT. Translated: CASSIGGRRNTEAFF.

V is TRBV5-1 and J is TRBJ1-6, with D tentatively TRBD1 (5 bases). This CDR3 region has 12 residues. Germline assignment: CDR1 SGHRS and CDR2 YFSETQ. The V end lost 0 bases, the J end lost 11 bases, and 6 bases lay between the germline ends. CDR3 sequence (DNA): TGCGCCAGCAGCTTGGAAGGGGCACCCCTCCACTTT. This encodes CASSLEGAPLHF.

The rearrangement joins TRBV24-1 to TRBJ2-3, with TRBD2 identical over 7 bases. Germline CDR1 is KGHDR and CDR2 is SFDVKD. V shed 3 bases, J shed 4 bases, and the junction held 6 bases outside the gene matches. The CDR3 runs 15 residues. CDR3 protein: CATSDRRELADTQYF. CDR3 DNA sequence: TGTGCCACCAGTGATCGGCGGGAGTTAGCAGATACGCAGTATTTT.

The chain's CDR3 is CASSEPDRIATNEKLFF. The CDR3 bases are TGTGCCAGCAGTGAACCCGACAGGATTGCAACTAATGAAAAACTGTTTTTT. The chain combines TRBV2 with TRBJ1-4; D may be TRBD1 (6 bases). The germline gives CDR1 SNHLY, CDR2 FYNNEI. The CDR3 sequence is 17 residues long. V gave up 2 bases and J gave up 0 bases, with 13 bases separating them.

This sequence joins TRBV7-2 and TRBJ2-3; TRBD2 matches 11 bases. The CDR3 runs to 12 residues. Germline V lookup: CDR1 SGHTA, CDR2 FQGNSA. Unmatched junction bases numbered 0, after V lost 3 bases and J lost 10 bases. CDR3 bases: TGTGCCAGCAGCTTTAGCGGGAGGGCGCAGTATTTT. It yields the protein CASSFSGRAQYF.

A word on this clone: The sample contains more than one DNA sequence encoding this CDR3. The genes are TRBV5-1 and TRBJ1-2; D call uncertain. The CDR3 contains 13 residues. V was shortened by 0 bases and J by 3 bases, with 6 bases between the two germline ends. Germline V gene data show CDR1 as SGHRS and CDR2 as YFSETQ. The CDR3 nucleotides are TGCGCCAGCAGCTTGGGCCAGGACTATGGCTACACCTTC. Protein product: CASSLGQDYGYTF.

The chain couples TRBV19 to TRBJ2-3; maybe TRBD2 (6 bases). The CDR3 has 17 residues. V was trimmed by 4 bases and J by 0 bases, leaving 17 bases between them. Germline CDR1 is LNHDA and CDR2 is SQIVND (reference sequence). The CDR3 here is CASSTGLLRTSTDTQYF. CDR3 nucleotides: TGTGCCAGTAGTACCGGACTACTAAGAACTAGCACAGATACGCAGTATTTT.

As DNA, the CDR3 is TGCGCCAGCAGCTTGTCGGGATGGGGTGATGAAAAACTGTTTTTT. Its protein is CASSLSGWGDEKLFF. V usage is TRBV5-1 and J usage is TRBJ1-4; D gene uncertain. Trimming shortened V by 1 base and J by 6 bases, and 13 bases separated the two germline ends. The CDR3 consists of 15 residues. Looked up from germline, CDR1 is SGHRS and CDR2 is YFSETQ.

The CDR3 protein is CATSATRGTDTQYF. CDR3 in DNA: TGTGCCACCAGTGCGACCCGGGGCACAGATACGCAGTATTTT. J is TRBJ2-3 and V is TRBV24-1; D gene unclear. From germline, CDR1 is KGHDR and CDR2 SFDVKD. The V gene lost 5 bases and the J gene lost 1 base, with 9 bases spanning the gap. CDR3 size: 14 residues.

The chain links TRBV5-8 to TRBJ1-1; no definite D call. Per the germline V gene, CDR1 is SGHTS and CDR2 is YDEGEE. This CDR3 is 11 amino acids long. V gave up 3 bases and J gave up 11 bases, with 11 bases separating them. Here the CDR3 DNA reads TGTGCCAGCAGCTCCCTGAGAGCGGCTTTCTTT. This sequence encodes CASSSLRAAFF.

V usage is TRBV3-1 (or the pseudogene TRBV3-2) and J usage is TRBJ2-7, with D maybe TRBD2 (6 bases). Trimming left V 6 bases short and J 3 bases short, with 18 bases between. The CDR3 covers 15 residues. The germline gives CDR1 LGHDT, CDR2 YNNKEL (reference sequence). CDR3 in amino acids: CASRGITGAVYEQYF. The CDR3 DNA reads as TGTGCCAGCAGGGGGATAACGGGAGCCGTCTACGAGCAGTACTTC.

The rearrangement uses TRBV30 and TRBJ2-3; 8 bases agree with TRBD2. The germline V gene has CDR1 GTSNPN and CDR2 SVGIG (reference sequence). This CDR3 is built from 14 residues. The trim removed 3 bases at V and 6 bases at J, leaving 8 bases unmatched. The CDR3 nucleotides read TGTGCCTGGAGAAGGAGCGGGAGCTCGGATACGCAGTATTTT. This encodes CAWRRSGSSDTQYF.

This chain links TRBV6-5 with TRBJ2-3; D not resolved. This CDR3 comprises 12 residues. V lost 6 bases and J lost 1, with 5 bases in between. Germline CDR1 and CDR2: MNHEY and SVGAGI. The CDR3 spells CASSPGTDTQYF. The DNA for the CDR3 is TGTGCCAGCAGCCCCGGCACAGATACGCAGTATTTT.

This chain joins TRBV5-5 and TRBJ2-3; maybe TRBD2 (5 bases). V shed 0 bases and J shed 3 bases, with 11 bases lying between them. The CDR3 is 15 residues long. Germline values: CDR1 SGHKS, CDR2 YYEKEE (reference sequence). CDR3 protein: CASSLDRGWTDTQYF. The CDR3 DNA is TGTGCCAGCAGCTTGGATCGCGGGTGGACAGATACGCAGTATTTT.

The J gene is TRBJ2-3, the V gene TRBV19, with 9 bases identical to TRBD2. Germline values: CDR1 LNHDA, CDR2 SQIVND (reference sequence). V was clipped by 5 bases and J by 7 bases; unmatched bases: 10. The CDR3 contains 15 residues. The CDR3 DNA reads TGTGCCAGTAGTCTAGGGACTAGCTGGGGCAATACGCAGTATTTT. As protein: CASSLGTSWGNTQYF.

In its sample, this clone was seen a few times. The CDR3 here is CASSDRTNNEQFF. The CDR3 DNA sequence: TGCGCCAGCAGCGACCGGACAAACAATGAGCAGTTCTTC. The chain uses TRBV4-3 and TRBJ2-1; D is perhaps TRBD1 (5 bases). The length of the CDR3 is 13 residues. Trimming pared 5 bases from V and 5 bases from J, leaving 10 bases between. CDR1 is LGHNA, CDR2 YSLEER, per germline.

The rearrangement uses TRBV6-2 or TRBV6-3 and TRBJ2-7, with TRBD2 identical over 8 bases. This CDR3 has 13 residues. The germline V gene encodes CDR1 MNHEY and CDR2 SVGEGT. Losses at the gene ends were 6 bases for V and 7 bases for J; bases not matched to a gene: 8. CDR3 in DNA: TGTGCCAGCAGCCCGACTAGCGTCTGGGAGCAGTACTTC. Its translation is CASSPTSVWEQYF.

The table lists this clone with a few counts. The J gene is TRBJ2-1, the V gene TRBV7-9, with 8 bases lining up with TRBD2. The CDR3 consists of 16 residues. With V trimmed by 5 bases and J by 2 bases, 8 bases remained unmatched. Per germline, CDR1 SEHNR and CDR2 FQNEAQ (reference sequence). The CDR3: CASSPVGGRTYNEQFF. CDR3 nucleotide sequence: TGTGCCAGCAGCCCCGTAGGCGGGAGGACCTACAATGAGCAGTTCTTC.

This clone was seen more than once but under ten times. This chain links TRBV20-1 with TRBJ1-5; possibly TRBD1 for D (6 bases). CDR3 length: 15 residues. From germline, CDR1 is DFQATT and CDR2 SNEGSKA (reference sequence). V lost 3 bases to trimming and J lost 6 bases, with 18 bases between them. The CDR3 sequence: CSASWGRGGVQPQHF. Here the CDR3 DNA reads TGCAGTGCTAGTTGGGGGCGGGGAGGGGTTCAGCCCCAGCATTTT.

The rearrangement links TRBV30 to TRBJ2-5; 9 nucleotides agree with TRBD2. V shed 4 bases and J 5 bases; nucleotides not matched to a gene: 11. CDR3 length: 15 amino acids. Per germline, CDR1 GTSNPN and CDR2 SVGIG (reference sequence). CDR3 sequence (DNA): TGTGCCTGGACCCACGGTATAGCGGGAGAGGAGACCCAGTACTTC. It yields the protein CAWTHGIAGEETQYF.